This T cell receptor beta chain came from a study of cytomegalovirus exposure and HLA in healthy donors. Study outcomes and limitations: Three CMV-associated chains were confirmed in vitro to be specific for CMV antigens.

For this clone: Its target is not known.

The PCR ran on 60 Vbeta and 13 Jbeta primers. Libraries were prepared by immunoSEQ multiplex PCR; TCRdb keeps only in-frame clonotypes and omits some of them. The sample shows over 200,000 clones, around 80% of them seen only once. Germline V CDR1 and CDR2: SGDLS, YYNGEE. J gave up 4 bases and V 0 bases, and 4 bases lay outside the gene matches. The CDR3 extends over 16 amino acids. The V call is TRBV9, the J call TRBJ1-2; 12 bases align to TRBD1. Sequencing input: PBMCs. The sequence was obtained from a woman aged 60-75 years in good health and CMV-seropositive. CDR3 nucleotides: TGTGCCAGCAGCGTAGAGGGACAGGGGGCGCCCTATGGCTACACCTTC. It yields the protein CASSVEGQGAPYGYTF. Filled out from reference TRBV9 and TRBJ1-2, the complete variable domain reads DSGVTQTPKHLITATGQRVTLRCSPRSGDLSVYWYQQSLDQGLQFLIQYYNGEERAKGNILERFSAQQFPDLHSELNLSSLELGDSALYFCASSVEGQGAPYGYTFGSGTRLTVV.